The following is a T cell receptor (beta chain) sequence with its context. Its antigen is currently unknown. This entry is derived from a study of T cells after yellow fever vaccination. The germline gives CDR1 WSHSY, CDR2 SAAADI. After removal of 10 bases from V and 5 bases from J, the junction contained 10 bases not matched to a gene. The CDR3 contains 13 residues. General study findings and limits: The bulk population could contribute abundant contaminating clonotypes to FACS-sorted repertoires.

Making TCR cDNA involved 5'RACE template switching, which added UMIs and a universal primer site. TCRdb fed the 5' RACE reads into MiXCR, producing one record per CDR3 protein. The table has some 160,000 distinct CDR3 sequences, almost 7% seen once. The specimen was CD4+ T cells sorted from PBMCs, collected 4 to 5 days after the first yellow fever vaccination. The chain couples TRBV10-2 to TRBJ2-7; 8 bases map to TRBD2. The source of this sequence is a man younger than 35 who received the YFV17D yellow fever vaccine. Here the CDR3 reads CATKAGGADEQYF. Written as DNA, the CDR3 is TGCGCCACCAAGGCCGGGGGGGCAGACGAGCAGTACTTC.